This T cell receptor beta chain originates from a study of early T cells in non-severe SARS-CoV-2 infection. The CDR3 is 15 residues long. V lost 0 bases, J lost 0 bases, and 12 bases lay in between. The germline CDR1 and CDR2 sequences are DFQATT and SNEGSKA (reference sequence). cDNA molecules, individually, were tagged with unique molecular identifiers. TCRdb reprocessed the 5' RACE reads via MiXCR and lists one record per CDR3 protein. The data contain 20,000 to 25,000 distinct CDR3 sequences, less than 6% of them seen just once; the ten biggest clones take up roughly 2.5%. The sequenced material came from whole blood. The sequence derives from an adult who was a healthcare worker with PCR-confirmed SARS-CoV-2 infection or an uninfected control (not recorded which). The genes are TRBV20-1 and TRBJ2-7; D is uncertain. The CDR3 sequence: CSARDLDGSSYEQYF. The CDR3 coding sequence is TGCAGTGCTAGAGATCTTGACGGAAGCTCCTACGAGCAGTACTTC.